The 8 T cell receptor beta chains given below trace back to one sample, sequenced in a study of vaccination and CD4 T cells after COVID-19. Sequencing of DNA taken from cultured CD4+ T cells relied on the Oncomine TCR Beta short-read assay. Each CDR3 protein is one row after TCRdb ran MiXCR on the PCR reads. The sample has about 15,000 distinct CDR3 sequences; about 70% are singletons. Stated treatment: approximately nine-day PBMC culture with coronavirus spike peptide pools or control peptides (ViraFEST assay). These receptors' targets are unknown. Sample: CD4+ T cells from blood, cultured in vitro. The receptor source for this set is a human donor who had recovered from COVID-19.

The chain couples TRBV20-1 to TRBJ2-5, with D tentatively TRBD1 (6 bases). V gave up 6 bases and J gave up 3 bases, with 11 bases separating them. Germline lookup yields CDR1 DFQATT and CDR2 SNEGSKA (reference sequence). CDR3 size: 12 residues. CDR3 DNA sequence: TGCAGTGCCAGGCAGGGGAAAGAGACCCAGTACTTC. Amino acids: CSARQGKETQYF.

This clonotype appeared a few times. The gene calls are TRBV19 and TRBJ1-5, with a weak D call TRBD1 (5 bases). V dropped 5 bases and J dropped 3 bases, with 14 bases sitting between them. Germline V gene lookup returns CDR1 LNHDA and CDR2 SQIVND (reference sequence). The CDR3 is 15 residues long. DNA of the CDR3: TGTGCCAGTAGTGGGGGGGGAGCGGACAATCAGCCCCAGCATTTT. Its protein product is CASSGGGADNQPQHF.

CDR3 in DNA: TGTGCCAGCAGCACCTACCAAGAGACCCAGTACTTC. Translating gives CASSTYQETQYF. The genes are TRBV7-2 and TRBJ2-5; D not certain. The CDR3 runs to 12 residues. Germline lookup yields CDR1 SGHTA and CDR2 FQGNSA. V lost 5 bases and J lost 0, with 4 bases in between.

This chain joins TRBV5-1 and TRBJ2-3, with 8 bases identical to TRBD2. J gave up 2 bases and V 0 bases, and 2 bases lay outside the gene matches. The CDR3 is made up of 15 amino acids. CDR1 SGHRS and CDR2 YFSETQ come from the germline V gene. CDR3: CASSLGGRNTDTQYF. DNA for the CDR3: TGCGCCAGCAGCTTGGGCGGGAGGAACACAGATACGCAGTATTTT.

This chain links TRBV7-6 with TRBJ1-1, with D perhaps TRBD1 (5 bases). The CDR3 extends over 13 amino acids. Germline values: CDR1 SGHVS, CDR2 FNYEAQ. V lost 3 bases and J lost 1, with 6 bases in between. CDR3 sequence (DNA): TGTGCCAGCAGCTTGGGACGGAACACTGAAGCTTTCTTT. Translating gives CASSLGRNTEAFF.

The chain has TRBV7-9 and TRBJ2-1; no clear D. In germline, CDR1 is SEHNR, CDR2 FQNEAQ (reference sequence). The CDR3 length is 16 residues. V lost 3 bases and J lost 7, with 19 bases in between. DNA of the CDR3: TGTGCCAGCAGCTTCAAGGGCTTACAAGAACCTAATGAGCAGTTCTTC. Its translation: CASSFKGLQEPNEQFF.

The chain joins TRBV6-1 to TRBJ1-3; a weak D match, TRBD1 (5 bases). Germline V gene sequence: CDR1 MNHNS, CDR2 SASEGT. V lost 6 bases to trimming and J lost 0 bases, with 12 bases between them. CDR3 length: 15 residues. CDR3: CASSSGGASGNTIYF. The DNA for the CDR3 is TGTGCCAGCAGCTCTGGAGGGGCCTCTGGAAACACCATATATTTT.

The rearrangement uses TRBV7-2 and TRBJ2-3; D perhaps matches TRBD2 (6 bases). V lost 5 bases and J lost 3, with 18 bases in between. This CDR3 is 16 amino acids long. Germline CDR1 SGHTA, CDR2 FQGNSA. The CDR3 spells CASSAGPAGTTDTQYF. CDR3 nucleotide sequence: TGTGCCAGCAGCGCGGGACCGGCTGGCACGACAGATACGCAGTATTTT.